This T cell receptor (beta chain) was sequenced for a study of CD8 T cells in ankylosing spondylitis. Trimming removed 0 bases from V and 8 bases from J; junction bases left unmatched: 2. The CDR3 is made up of 14 amino acids. Germline V gene data show CDR1 as SGDLS and CDR2 as YYNGEE. This clonotype was seen ten or more times. A quantitative 5'-RACE method, one with molecular barcodes, was used to make TCR beta libraries. TCRdb redid the calling of the 5' RACE reads with MiXCR, one entry per CDR3 protein. The sample has fewer than 30,000 distinct CDR3 sequences; 2% to 3% are singletons. The sample was blood, either unsorted or a sorted T cell fraction (not recorded which). The sequence was obtained from a female donor with ankylosing spondylitis or in good health (not recorded which). The chain couples TRBV9 to TRBJ1-4; 9 nucleotides match TRBD1. The chain's CDR3 is CASSVGDRVEKLFF. The CDR3 DNA is TGTGCCAGCAGCGTAGGGGACAGGGTGGAAAAACTGTTTTTT.